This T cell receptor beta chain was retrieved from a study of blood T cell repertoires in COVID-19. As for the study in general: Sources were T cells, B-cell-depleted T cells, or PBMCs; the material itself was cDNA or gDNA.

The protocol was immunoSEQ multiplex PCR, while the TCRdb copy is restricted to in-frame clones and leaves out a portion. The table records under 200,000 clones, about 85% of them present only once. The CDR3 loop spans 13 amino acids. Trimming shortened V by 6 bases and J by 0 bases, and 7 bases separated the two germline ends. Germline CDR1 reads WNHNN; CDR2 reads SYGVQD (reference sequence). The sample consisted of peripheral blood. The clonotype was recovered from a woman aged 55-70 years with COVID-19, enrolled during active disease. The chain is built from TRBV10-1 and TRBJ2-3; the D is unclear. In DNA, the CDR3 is TGCGCCAGCAGGAGAGCCAGCACAGATACGCAGTATTTT. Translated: CASRRASTDTQYF.